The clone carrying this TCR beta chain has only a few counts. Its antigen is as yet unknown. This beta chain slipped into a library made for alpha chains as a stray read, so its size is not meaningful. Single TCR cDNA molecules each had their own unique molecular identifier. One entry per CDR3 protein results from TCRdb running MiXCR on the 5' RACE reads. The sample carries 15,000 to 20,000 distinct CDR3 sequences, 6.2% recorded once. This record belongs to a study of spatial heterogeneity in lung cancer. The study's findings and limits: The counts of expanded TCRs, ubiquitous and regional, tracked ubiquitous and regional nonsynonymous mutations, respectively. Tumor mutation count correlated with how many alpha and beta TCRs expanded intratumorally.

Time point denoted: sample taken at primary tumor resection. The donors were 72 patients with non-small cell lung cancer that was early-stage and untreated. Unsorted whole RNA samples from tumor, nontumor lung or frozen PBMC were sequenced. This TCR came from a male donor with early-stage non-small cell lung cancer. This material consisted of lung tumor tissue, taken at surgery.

The chain's CDR3 is CASSSPGLGTTNEKLFF. The CDR3 region has the DNA TGTGCCAGCAGTTCCCCGGGATTGGGGACCACTAATGAAAAACTGTTTTTT. The chain links TRBV28 to TRBJ1-4, with D maybe TRBD1 (5 bases). The germline CDR1 and CDR2 sequences are MDHEN and SYDVKM. The CDR3 runs to 17 residues. The V end lost 4 bases, the J end lost 2 bases, and 17 bases lay between the germline ends.